The source of this TCR beta chain is a study of blood T cell repertoires in COVID-19. The CDR3 is made up of 14 amino acids. The germline CDR1 and CDR2 sequences are SGHDT and YYEEEE. Trimming shortened V by 0 bases and J by 3 bases, and 7 bases separated the two germline ends. Using immunoSEQ multiplex PCR, the repertoire was profiled, and TCRdb retains in-frame clones only, with some absent. The sample contains about 400,000 clones, about nine tenths of which appear only once. The gene calls are TRBV5-6 and TRBJ1-3; D is perhaps TRBD1 (5 bases). The sequence derives from a woman between 25 and 40 years old who had recovered from COVID-19. The sequenced material came from PBMCs or T cells enriched from blood (not recorded which). CDR3 sequence: CASSLATVGNTIYF. The CDR3 bases are TGTGCCAGCAGCTTGGCGACAGTTGGAAACACCATATATTTT. Full variable domain (remainder filled in from reference TRBV5-6 and TRBJ1-3): DAGVTQSPTHLIKTRGQQVTLRCSPKSGHDTVSWYQQALGQGPQFIFQYYEEEERQRGNFPDRFSGHQFPNYSSELNVNALLLGDSALYLCASSLATVGNTIYFGEGSWLTVV.